This TCR beta chain is drawn from a study of blood T cell repertoires in COVID-19. As for the study in general: Sites across the United States, Italy and Spain contributed samples from acute and convalescent COVID-19. T cells, B-cell-depleted T cells, or PBMCs provided the cDNA or gDNA that served as material.

The CDR3 runs 12 residues. Germline values: CDR1 KGHSH, CDR2 LQKENI. The ends were cut back, 2 bases at V and 8 bases at J, with 9 bases in the middle. Individuals aged about 18 to 89 years were recruited from approximately 24 US areas. In assigning cohorts, the study relied on participant-reported clinical history. Assay: immunoSEQ multiplex PCR; the TCRdb copy retains only in-frame clones and omits some. The data show under 250,000 clones, under 90% seen once. J is TRBJ1-1 and V is TRBV18, with D unclear. The sample taken for sequencing was PBMCs or T cells enriched from blood (not recorded which). This receptor was identified in a man between 60 and 75 years old who had recovered from COVID-19. The CDR3 DNA reads TGTGCCAGCTCACCAGGGCCACGAGAAGCTTTCTTT. It is translated as CASSPGPREAFF.